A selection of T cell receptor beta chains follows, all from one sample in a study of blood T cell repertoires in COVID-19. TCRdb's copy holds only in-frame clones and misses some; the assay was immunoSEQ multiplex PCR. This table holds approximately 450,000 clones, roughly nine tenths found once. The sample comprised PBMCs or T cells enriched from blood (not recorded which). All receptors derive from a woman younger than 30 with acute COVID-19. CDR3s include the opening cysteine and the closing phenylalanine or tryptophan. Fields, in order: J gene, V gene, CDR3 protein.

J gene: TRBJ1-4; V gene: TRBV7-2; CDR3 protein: CASSSQGIENEKLFF
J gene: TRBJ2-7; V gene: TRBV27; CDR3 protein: CASSPGTDNEQYF
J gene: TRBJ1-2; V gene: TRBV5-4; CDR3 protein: CASSLLRGYGYTF
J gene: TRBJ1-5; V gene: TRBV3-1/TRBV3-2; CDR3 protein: CASSQGRPGQRQPQHF
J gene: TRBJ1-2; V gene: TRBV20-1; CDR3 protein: CSASIRWAYGYTF
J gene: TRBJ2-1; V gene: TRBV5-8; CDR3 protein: CASSSWGLESYNEQFF
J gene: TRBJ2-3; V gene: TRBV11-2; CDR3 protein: CASSLDLGLAGRDTQYF
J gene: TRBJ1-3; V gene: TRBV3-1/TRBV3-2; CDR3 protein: CASSPPGITGNTIYF
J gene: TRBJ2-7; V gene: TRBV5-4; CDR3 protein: CASSLRQGPYEQYF
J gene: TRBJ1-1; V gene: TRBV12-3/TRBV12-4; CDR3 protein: CASSRLYTEAFF
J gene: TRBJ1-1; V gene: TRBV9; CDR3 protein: CASSPGQGVGAFF
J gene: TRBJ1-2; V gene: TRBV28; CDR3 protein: CASSSTGSGYTF
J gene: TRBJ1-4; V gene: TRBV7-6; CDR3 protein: CASSSVGHREKLFF
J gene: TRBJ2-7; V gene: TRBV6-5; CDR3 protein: CASSNPGQGREQYF
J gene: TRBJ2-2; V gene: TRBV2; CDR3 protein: CASLYGDRYTGELFF
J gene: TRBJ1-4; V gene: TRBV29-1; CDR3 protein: CSVGSGMGEKLFF
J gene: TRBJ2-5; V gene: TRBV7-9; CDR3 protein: CASNSSPETQYF
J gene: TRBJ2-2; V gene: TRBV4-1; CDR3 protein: CASSQGHSTGELFF
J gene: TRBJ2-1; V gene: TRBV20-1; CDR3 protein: CSAQMNEQFF
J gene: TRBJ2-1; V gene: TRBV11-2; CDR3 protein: CASSREAGTTSEQFF
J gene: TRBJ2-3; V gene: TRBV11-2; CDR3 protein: CASSLGTIGDTQYF
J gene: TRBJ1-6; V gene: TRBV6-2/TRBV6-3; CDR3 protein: CASSYIDREGGSPLHF
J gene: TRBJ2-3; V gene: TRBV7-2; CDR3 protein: CASSLTSGGTDTQYF
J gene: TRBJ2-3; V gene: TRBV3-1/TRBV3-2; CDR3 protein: CASSQVSAGGYTDTQYF
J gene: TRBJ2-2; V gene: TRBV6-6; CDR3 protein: CASSFTSVDTGELFF
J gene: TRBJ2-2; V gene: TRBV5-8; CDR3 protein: CASSFIGELFF
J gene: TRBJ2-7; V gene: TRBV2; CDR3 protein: CASSEYRSSYEQYF
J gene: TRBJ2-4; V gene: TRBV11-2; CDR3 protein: CASSLVGRIGDSYF
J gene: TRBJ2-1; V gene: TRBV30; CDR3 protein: CAWSEVGHAEQFF
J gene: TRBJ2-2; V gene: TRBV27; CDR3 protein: CASSFSSGTGELFF
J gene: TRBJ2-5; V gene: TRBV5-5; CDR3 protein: CASSFPDRGPKETQYF
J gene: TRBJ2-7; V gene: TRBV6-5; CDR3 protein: CASSSGGEQYF
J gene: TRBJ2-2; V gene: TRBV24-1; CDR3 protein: CATSGHRNTGELFF
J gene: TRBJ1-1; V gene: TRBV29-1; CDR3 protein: CSARTGGYTEAFF
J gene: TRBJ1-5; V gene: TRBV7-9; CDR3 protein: CASSLSPVPGTVPAQPQHF
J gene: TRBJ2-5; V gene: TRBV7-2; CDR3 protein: CASSLPSGIETQYF
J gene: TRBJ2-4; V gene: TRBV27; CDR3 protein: CASAAGGGKNIQYF
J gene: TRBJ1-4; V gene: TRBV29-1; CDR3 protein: CSVKRGGTNEKLFF
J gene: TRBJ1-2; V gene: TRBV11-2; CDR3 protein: CASSLLYYGYTF
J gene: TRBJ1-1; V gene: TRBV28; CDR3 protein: CASSGQGWTEAFF
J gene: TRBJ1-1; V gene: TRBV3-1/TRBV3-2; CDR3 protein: CASSQGGTEGSEAFF